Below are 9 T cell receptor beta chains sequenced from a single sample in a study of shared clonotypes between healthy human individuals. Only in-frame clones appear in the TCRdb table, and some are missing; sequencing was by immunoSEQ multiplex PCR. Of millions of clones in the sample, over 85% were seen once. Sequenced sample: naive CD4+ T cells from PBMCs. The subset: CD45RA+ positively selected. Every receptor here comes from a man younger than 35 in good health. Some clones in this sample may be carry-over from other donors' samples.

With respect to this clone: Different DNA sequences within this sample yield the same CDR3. CDR3 protein: CASSPGTGNTIYF. DNA of the CDR3: TGCGCCAGCAGCCCGGGGACTGGAAACACCATATATTTT. V usage is TRBV5-1 and J usage is TRBJ1-3, with no clear D. The CDR3 sequence is 13 residues long. V was shortened by 4 bases and J by 2 bases, with 7 bases between the two germline ends. Germline lookup yields CDR1 SGHRS and CDR2 YFSETQ.

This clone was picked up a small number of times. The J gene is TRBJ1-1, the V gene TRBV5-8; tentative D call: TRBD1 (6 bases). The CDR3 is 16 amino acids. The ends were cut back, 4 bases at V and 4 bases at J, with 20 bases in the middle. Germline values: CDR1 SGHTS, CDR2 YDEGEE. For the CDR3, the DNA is TGTGCCAGCAGCCCCCTGGGCGGGGGCTGGTCCACTGAAGCTTTCTTT. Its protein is CASSPLGGGWSTEAFF. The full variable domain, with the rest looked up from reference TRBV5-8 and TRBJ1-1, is EAGVTQSPTHLIKTRGQQATLRCSPISGHTSVYWYQQALGLGLQFLLWYDEGEERNRGNFPPRFSGRQFPNYSSELNVNALELEDSALYLCASSPLGGGWSTEAFFGQGTRLTVV.

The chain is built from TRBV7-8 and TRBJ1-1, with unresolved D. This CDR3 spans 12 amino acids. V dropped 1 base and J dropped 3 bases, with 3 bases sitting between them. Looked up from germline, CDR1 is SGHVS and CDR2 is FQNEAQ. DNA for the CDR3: TGTGCCAGCAGCTTAGTATACACTGAAGCTTTCTTT. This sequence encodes CASSLVYTEAFF. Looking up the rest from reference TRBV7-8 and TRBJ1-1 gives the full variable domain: GAGVSQSPRYKVAKRGQDVALRCDPISGHVSLFWYQQALGQGPEFLTYFQNEAQLDKSGLPSDRFFAERPEGSVSTLKIQRTQQEDSAVYLCASSLVYTEAFFGQGTRLTVV.

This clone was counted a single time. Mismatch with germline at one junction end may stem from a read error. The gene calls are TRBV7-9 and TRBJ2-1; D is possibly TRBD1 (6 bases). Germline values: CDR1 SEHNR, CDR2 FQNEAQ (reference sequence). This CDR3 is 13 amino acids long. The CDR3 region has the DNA TGTGCCAGCAGCTTAGCGCTACTGGGGGCTCGAGTCTTC. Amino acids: CASSLALLGARVF.

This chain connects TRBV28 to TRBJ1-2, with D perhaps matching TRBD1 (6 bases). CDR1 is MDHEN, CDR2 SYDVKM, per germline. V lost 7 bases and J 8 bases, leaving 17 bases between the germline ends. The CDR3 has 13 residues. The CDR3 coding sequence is TGTGCCAGCAAGATAGGGGGAGAGTTGGGCTACACCTTC. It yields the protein CASKIGGELGYTF.

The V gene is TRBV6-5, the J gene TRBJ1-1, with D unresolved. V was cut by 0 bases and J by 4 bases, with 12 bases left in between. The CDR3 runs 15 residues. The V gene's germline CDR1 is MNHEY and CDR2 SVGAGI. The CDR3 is CASSYSDPTPTEAFF. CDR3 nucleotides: TGTGCCAGCAGTTACTCAGACCCCACGCCCACTGAAGCTTTCTTT.

The CDR3 loop is CASTTVGNTEAFF. CDR3 DNA: TGTGCCAGCACCACCGTCGGGAACACTGAAGCTTTCTTT. The chain combines TRBV27 with TRBJ1-1; D is undetermined. CDR1 and CDR2 from the germline V gene are MNHEY and SMNVEV (reference sequence). V shed 7 bases and J shed 1 base, with 10 bases lying between them. The CDR3 extends over 13 amino acids.

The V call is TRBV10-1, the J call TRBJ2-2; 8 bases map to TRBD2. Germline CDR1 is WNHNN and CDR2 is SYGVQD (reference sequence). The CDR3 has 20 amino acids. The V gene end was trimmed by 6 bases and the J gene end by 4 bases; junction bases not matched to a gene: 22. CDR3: CASRRTGPLGTGGLTGELFF. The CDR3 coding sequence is TGCGCCAGCAGGCGAACAGGGCCCCTAGGAACGGGAGGGCTCACCGGGGAGCTGTTTTTT.

The CDR3 is CASSITGTTEAFF. The CDR3 bases are TGTGCCAGCTCCATAACCGGGACAACTGAAGCTTTCTTT. The chain has TRBV18 and TRBJ1-1; maybe TRBD1 (6 bases). Trimming left V 6 bases short and J 5 bases short, with 13 bases between. CDR1 is KGHSH and CDR2 is LQKENI in the germline V gene. This CDR3 spans 13 amino acids.